This TCR beta chain was observed in a study of blood T cell repertoires in COVID-19. This clone showed up just once. In the original workflow: Reference gene primer amplification gave nucleated cell count estimates. The data were produced by immunoSEQ multiplex PCR, yet TCRdb's version contains in-frame clones alone and is incomplete. D and trimming come from the DNA, and the V and J calls and clone size come from that table. The table shows about 350,000 clones, with about 87% occurring only once. Donors in Cohort 3 who had recovered were those with two negative PCRs, healthcare professional clearance, or resolution of their symptoms. The germline V gene has CDR1 KGHSH and CDR2 LQKENI. There are 15 residues in the CDR3. Losses at the gene ends were 3 bases for V and 3 bases for J; bases not matched to a gene: 3.

This receptor was identified in a woman aged 25 to 39 who had recovered from COVID-19. The sequenced material came from PBMCs or T cells enriched from blood (not recorded which). The chain joins TRBV18 to TRBJ1-2; TRBD1 matches at 11 bases. This chain's CDR3 is CASSPWTGGDYGYTF. CDR3 bases: TGTGCCAGCTCACCCTGGACAGGGGGCGACTATGGCTACACCTTC.